Listed below are T cell receptor beta chains from one sample, sequenced in a study of a mutant IDH1 vaccine in newly diagnosed glioma. The assay was immunoSEQ multiplex PCR, and TCRdb's table has in-frame clones only and misses some. The table shows about 20,000 clones, with 82% occurring only once. These receptors have no known antigen. The sample was PBMCs, taken from a glioma patient whose treatment included an IDH1 peptide vaccine. The receptors were sampled from a young man with glioma. Each CDR3 is given with its conserved first and last residue. D genes are given only for firm matches. Size values are once, few and many counts, or a class for expanded clones, and some rows have none.

J,V,size,D,DNA,CDR3
TRBJ2-7,TRBV2,once,TRBD2,TGTGCCAGCAGGCGACTAGCGGGCGCGGGGGAGCAGTACTTC,CASRRLAGAGEQYF
TRBJ1-1,TRBV7-8,-,TRBD1,TGTGCCAGCAGCCGGGGACAGACGAACACTGAAGCTTTCTTT,CASSRGQTNTEAFF
TRBJ1-1,TRBV10-3,-,-,TGTGCCATCAGACAAGACACTGAAGCTTTCTTT,CAIRQDTEAFF
TRBJ1-1,TRBV6-6,-,-,TGTGCCAGCAGCCAAGTTCAGGGGACTGAAGCTTTCTTT,CASSQVQGTEAFF
TRBJ1-2,TRBV7-9,-,-,TGTGCCAGCAGCTTAGGCCCCGGGGGGACCACTATGGGCTACACCTTC,CASSLGPGGTTMGYTF
TRBJ2-5,TRBV11-3,-,TRBD2,TGTGCCAGCAGCCCAGGACTAGCGGTCCTACAAGAGACCCAGTACTTC,CASSPGLAVLQETQYF
TRBJ1-3,TRBV4-1,-,TRBD1,TGCGCCAGCAGCTCCGGACAGGGCACCCTTGGAAACACCATATATTTT,CASSSGQGTLGNTIYF
TRBJ1-5,TRBV7-9,-,-,TGTGCCAGCAGCTTAACCGATCAGCCCCAGCATTTT,CASSLTDQPQHF
TRBJ1-2,TRBV7-9,-,-,TGTGCCAGCAGATCCTCAGGGAATGGCTACACCTTC,CASRSSGNGYTF
TRBJ2-2,TRBV6-1,-,-,TGTGCCAGCAGTAATAGAGGGGTAACCGGGGAGCTGTTTTTT,CASSNRGVTGELFF
TRBJ2-7,TRBV12-5,-,TRBD2,TGTGCTAGTGGTTTGGGACGGACTAGCGGGAGTCCCGGCCTCGAGCAGTACTTC,CASGLGRTSGSPGLEQYF
TRBJ1-2,TRBV6-5,-,-,TGTGCCAGCGCCTCGGGGGCTGTCGTCTATGGCTACACCTTC,CASASGAVVYGYTF
TRBJ2-5,TRBV5-1,-,-,TGCGCCAGCAGCTTGCGACAGAACCAAGAGACCCAGTACTTC,CASSLRQNQETQYF
TRBJ1-1,TRBV5-8,-,-,TGTGCCAGCAGCTTAATCAGATCAGGATGGGCTGAAGCTTTCTTT,CASSLIRSGWAEAFF
TRBJ2-7,TRBV29-1,-,TRBD1,TGCAGCGTTGAGACGGACAGGACCGGACCCTACGAGCAGTACTTC,CSVETDRTGPYEQYF
TRBJ2-2,TRBV5-4,-,-,TGTGCCAGCAGCTTAGGCAGCCGAAAGACCGGGGAGCTGTTTTTT,CASSLGSRKTGELFF
TRBJ2-7,TRBV5-6,-,-,TGTGCCAGCAGCAGGGTGTCCCTCCCCTACGAGCAGTACTTC,CASSRVSLPYEQYF
TRBJ2-2,TRBV6-1,-,-,TGTGCCACCCCGGGGCCCACCGGGGAGCTGTTTTTT,CATPGPTGELFF
TRBJ1-1,TRBV5-1,-,TRBD1,TGCGCCAGCAGCTACCTTGCGACAGGGGGGATGAACACTGAAGCTTTCTTT,CASSYLATGGMNTEAFF
TRBJ1-1,TRBV2,-,TRBD1,TGTGCCAGCAGTCAAAACAGGGGAGACTCTGAAGCTTTCTTT,CASSQNRGDSEAFF
TRBJ1-1,TRBV12-5,-,-,TGTGCTAGTGGTTCATCGTCCAGGCCAGCTGAAGCTTTCTTT,CASGSSSRPAEAFF
TRBJ2-7,TRBV18,-,-,TGTGCCAGCTCATCCTCCTACGAGCAGTACTTC,CASSSSYEQYF
TRBJ2-5,TRBV7-2,-,-,TGTGCCAGCAGCTTAACGAGATCTATACAAGAGACCCAGTACTTC,CASSLTRSIQETQYF
TRBJ1-1,TRBV30,-,-,TGTGCCTGGAGTGTCCAGGGGCGTGAAGCTTTCTTT,CAWSVQGREAFF
TRBJ2-7,TRBV2,few,-,TGTGCCAGCAGTGAGGGGGCGGCCTACGAGCAGTACTTC,CASSEGAAYEQYF
TRBJ2-3,TRBV10-1,-,TRBD1,TGCGCCAGGGGAACAGGGGGCGAAAGCACAGATACGCAGTATTTT,CARGTGGESTDTQYF